This T cell receptor (beta chain) was obtained from a study of blood T cell repertoires in COVID-19. Overall study context: Samples taken during acute and convalescent COVID-19 were collected in the United States, Italy and Spain. The cDNA or gDNA used as material had been derived from T cells, B-cell-depleted T cells, or PBMCs.

CDR1 MGHRA and CDR2 YSYEKL come from the germline V gene. The CDR3 loop spans 15 amino acids. The trim removed 6 bases at V and 2 bases at J, leaving 8 bases unmatched. As originally analysed: Estimation of nucleated cell counts relied on the amplification of reference gene primers. Using immunoSEQ multiplex PCR, the repertoire was profiled, and TCRdb retains in-frame clones only, with some absent. D and trimming were read from the DNA, whereas the V and J calls and clone size are those reported in that table. The sample includes 65,000 to 75,000 clones, roughly 91% of them seen just once. The rearrangement uses TRBV4-1 and TRBJ1-1; 8 nucleotides agree with TRBD1. Input material: peripheral blood. This clonotype originated in a woman of 80 years or more with active or convalescent COVID-19. In nucleotides, the CDR3 is TGCGCCAGCAGTTATCGGACAGGGACTAACACTGAAGCTTTCTTT. It yields the protein CASSYRTGTNTEAFF.